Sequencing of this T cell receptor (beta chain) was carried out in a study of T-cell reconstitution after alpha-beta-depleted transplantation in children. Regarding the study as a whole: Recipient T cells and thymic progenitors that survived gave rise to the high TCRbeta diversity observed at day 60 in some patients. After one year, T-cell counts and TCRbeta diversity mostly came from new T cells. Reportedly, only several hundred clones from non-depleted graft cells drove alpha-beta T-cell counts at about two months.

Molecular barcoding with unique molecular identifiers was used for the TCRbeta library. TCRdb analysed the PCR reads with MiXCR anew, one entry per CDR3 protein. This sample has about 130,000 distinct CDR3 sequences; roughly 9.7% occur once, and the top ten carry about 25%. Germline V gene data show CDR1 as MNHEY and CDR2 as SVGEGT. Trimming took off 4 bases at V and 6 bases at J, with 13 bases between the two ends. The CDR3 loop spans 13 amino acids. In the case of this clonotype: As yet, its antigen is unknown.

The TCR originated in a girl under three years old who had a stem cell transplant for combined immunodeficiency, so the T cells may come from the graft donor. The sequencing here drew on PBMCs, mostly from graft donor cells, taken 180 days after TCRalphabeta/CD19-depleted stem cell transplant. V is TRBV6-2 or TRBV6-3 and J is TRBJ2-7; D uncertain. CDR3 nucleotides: TGTGCCAGCAGTTCCTTCCCGGTTGGCGAGCAGTACTTC. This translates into CASSSFPVGEQYF.